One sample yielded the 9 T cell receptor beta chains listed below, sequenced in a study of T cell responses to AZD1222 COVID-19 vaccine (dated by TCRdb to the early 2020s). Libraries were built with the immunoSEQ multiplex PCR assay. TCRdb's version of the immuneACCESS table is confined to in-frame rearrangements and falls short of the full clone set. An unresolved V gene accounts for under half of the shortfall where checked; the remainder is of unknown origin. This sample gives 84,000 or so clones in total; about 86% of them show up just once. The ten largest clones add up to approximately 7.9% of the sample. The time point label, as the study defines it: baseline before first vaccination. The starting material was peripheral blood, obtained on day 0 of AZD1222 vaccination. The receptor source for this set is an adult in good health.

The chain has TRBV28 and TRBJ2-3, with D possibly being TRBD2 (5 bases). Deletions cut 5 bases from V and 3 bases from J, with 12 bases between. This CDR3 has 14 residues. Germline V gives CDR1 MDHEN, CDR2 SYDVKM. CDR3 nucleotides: TGTGCCAGCAGTCCCCTACGGGGAACAGATACGCAGTATTTT. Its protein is CASSPLRGTDTQYF.

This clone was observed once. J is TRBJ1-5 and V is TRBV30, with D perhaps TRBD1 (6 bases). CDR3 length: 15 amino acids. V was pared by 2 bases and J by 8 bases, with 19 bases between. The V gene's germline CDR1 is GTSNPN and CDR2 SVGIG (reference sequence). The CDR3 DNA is TGTGCCTGGAGTTTTTTTTCTTCAGGGGTTGAGCCCCAGCATTTT. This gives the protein CAWSFFSSGVEPQHF.

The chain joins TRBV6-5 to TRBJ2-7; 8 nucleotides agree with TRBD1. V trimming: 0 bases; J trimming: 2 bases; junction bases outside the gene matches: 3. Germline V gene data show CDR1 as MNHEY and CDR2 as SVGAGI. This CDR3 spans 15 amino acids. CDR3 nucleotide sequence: TGTGCCAGCAGTTACTCATCAGGGGGCGCCTACGAGCAGTACTTC. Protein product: CASSYSSGGAYEQYF.

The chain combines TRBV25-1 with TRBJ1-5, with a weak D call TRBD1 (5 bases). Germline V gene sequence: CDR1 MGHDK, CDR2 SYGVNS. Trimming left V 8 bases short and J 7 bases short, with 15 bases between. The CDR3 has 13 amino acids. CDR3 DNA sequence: TGTGCCAGCCAACGGGGGGTGGACCAGCCCCAGCATTTT. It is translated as CASQRGVDQPQHF.

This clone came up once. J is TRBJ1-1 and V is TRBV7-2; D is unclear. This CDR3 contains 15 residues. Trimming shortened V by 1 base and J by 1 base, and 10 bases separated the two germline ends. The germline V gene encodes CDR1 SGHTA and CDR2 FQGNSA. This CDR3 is CASSLVVGSNTEAFF. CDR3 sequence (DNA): TGTGCCAGCAGCTTAGTAGTGGGCTCGAACACTGAAGCTTTCTTT.

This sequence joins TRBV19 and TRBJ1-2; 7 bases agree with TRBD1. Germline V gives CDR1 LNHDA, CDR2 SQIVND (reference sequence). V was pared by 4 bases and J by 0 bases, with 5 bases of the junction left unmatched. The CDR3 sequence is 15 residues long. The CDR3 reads CASSTRQGSNYGYTF. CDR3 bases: TGTGCCAGTAGTACGCGACAGGGATCTAACTATGGCTACACCTTC.

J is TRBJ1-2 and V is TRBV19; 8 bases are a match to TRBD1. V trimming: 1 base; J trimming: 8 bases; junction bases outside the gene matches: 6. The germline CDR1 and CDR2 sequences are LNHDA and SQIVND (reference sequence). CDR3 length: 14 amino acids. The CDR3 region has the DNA TGTGCCAGTAGTATAGGACAGGGGATAGGAGGCTACACCTTC. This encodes CASSIGQGIGGYTF.

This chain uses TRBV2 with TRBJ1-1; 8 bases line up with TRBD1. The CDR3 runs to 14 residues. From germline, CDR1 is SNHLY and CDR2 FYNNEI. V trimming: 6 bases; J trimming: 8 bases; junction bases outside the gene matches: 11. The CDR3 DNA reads TGTGCCAGCAGCCGGAGCAGGGGGCTAGGGGAAGCTTTCTTT. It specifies CASSRSRGLGEAFF.

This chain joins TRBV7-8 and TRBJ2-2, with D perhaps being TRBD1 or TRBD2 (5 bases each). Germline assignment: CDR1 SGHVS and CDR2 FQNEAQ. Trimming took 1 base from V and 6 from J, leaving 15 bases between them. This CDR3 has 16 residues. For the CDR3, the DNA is TGTGCCAGCAGCTTAGTCGTGGGGGTCCCCCCCGGGGAGCTGTTTTTT. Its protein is CASSLVVGVPPGELFF.